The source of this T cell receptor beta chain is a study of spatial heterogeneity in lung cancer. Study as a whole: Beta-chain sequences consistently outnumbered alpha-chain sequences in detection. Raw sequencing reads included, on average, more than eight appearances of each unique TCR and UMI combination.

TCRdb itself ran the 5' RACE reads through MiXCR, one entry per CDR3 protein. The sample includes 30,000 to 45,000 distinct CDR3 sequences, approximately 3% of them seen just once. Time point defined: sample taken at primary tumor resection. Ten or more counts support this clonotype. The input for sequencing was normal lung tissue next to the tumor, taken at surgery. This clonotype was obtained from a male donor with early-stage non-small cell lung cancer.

Here the CDR3 reads CASSYSTGSGSDTQYF. DNA for the CDR3: TGTGCCAGCAGTTACTCGACAGGGTCTGGGTCAGATACGCAGTATTTT. V and J are TRBV6-6 and TRBJ2-3, with 7 positions matching TRBD1. Trimming at V came to 0 bases and at J to 4 bases, leaving 7 bases not matched to a gene. The CDR3 extends over 16 amino acids. Germline V lookup: CDR1 MNHNY, CDR2 SVGAGI (reference sequence).